This T cell receptor (beta chain) was recorded in a study of PD-1 blockade in classical Hodgkin lymphoma (dated by TCRdb to 2020 to 2022). In terms of the full investigation: Nivolumab dosing was 3 mg/kg intravenously every 2 weeks, continuing until either disease progression or unacceptable toxicity. The study used CyTOF and TCR beta sequencing to define a peripheral blood immune signature of response to PD-1 blockade in classical Hodgkin lymphoma.

The time point label on this specimen signifies: cycle 4 day 1 (C4D1), after around six weeks of nivolumab. Every trial patient had relapsed after autologous stem cell transplantation, and cohorts A, B and C differed in prior brentuximab vedotin exposure. The trial cohort included 45 to 65 patients with relapsed/refractory classical Hodgkin lymphoma, and each patient had a best overall response of complete response, partial response or progressive disease. In the multi-cohort phase II CheckMate 205 trial, trial patients received single-agent nivolumab. An independent review committee assessed best overall response by applying the 2007 International Working Group response criteria. Trial PBMCs were collected just before the start of nivolumab (C1D1) and during therapy at cycle 2 day 1 and cycle 4 day 1. Peripheral blood was collected in 8 mL Vacutainer Cell Preparation Tubes, from which PBMCs were isolated by centrifugation and then cryopreserved.

As concerns this clone: It has no known antigen specificity. No qualities accompany the bases; no much larger clone lies one base away.

After removal of 8 bases from V and 5 bases from J, the junction retains 26 bases not matched to a gene. Including the terminal cysteine and phenylalanine, the CDR3 comprises 20 residues. The only DNA kept is the CDR3, 60 bases in frame from the first base. The germline V gene provides CDR1 ENHRY and CDR2 SYGVKD. Study-wide conclusions, independent of this receptor: Trial patients with a complete response had baseline diversity similar to that of newly diagnosed patients, while partial responders and progressors had significantly lower diversity. Diversity was lower in patients who began nivolumab less than 1 year after ASCT, so these patients were left out of later analyses to avoid confounding by immune reconstitution. The study was limited to a single clinical trial cohort, and causes of repertoire differences, possibly disease activity or prior therapy, remained undefined. By C4D1, a significant rise was seen in CD4+ TCR diversity but not in CD8+ TCR diversity (p=0.0027 vs p=0.16), and the rise was most apparent among complete responders (p=0.02). Baseline TCR diversity was reported as lower in newly diagnosed patients than in healthy donors, and lower still in relapsed/refractory patients.

Genomic DNA was extracted with the Qiagen DNeasy kit from unsorted PBMCs and from negatively selected CD4+ and CD8+ fractions. Using primers that anneal to V and J segments, immunoSEQ multiplex PCR amplified the TCR beta CDR3 regions. Amplification bias was minimized using a synthetic immune receptor repertoire, and residual bias was removed computationally after sequencing. On the study's bioinformatics: Repertoire diversity was quantified as the Shannon entropy index using custom Python scripts. Unsorted, CD4+ and CD8+ repertoires were examined separately, except in combined analyses, for which CD4+ and CD8+ sequences were merged in silico. Clonal expansion was defined as at least a 2-fold frequency increase after treatment relative to C1D1, with a pseudocount of 0.5 for undetected baseline clones. Singleton clones were defined as clones with 0 or 1 copy at C1D1, and non-singleton clones were defined as clones with 2 or more copies. Clones expanded in unsorted samples were assigned a CD4+, CD8+ or unknown annotation through matching of protein sequences in sorted samples from the same patient. Wilcoxon tests on paired samples were used to test changes in diversity from C1D1 to C4D1. TCRdb took over this immuneACCESS table, retaining in-frame rearrangements with V and J assigned. Such tables are incomplete; in checked studies, under half of the missing clones stem from an unresolved V gene, and the remainder is unexplained. V, J and clone size reflect that table, while D and trimming were determined from the DNA. The sample yields around 60,000 clones; more than 80% were counted once. The ten largest account for 8% of the sample.

The sequence was collected from a human donor with classical Hodgkin lymphoma. The V and J genes are TRBV10-3 and TRBJ2-7; 11 junctional bases match TRBD1. This material consisted of peripheral blood mononuclear cells (PBMCs), taken before the fourth cycle of nivolumab. CDR3 protein: CAIGGDRGTLAGYRVNEQYF. The DNA sequence is given as TGTGCCATCGGGGGGGACAGGGGGACGCTAGCGGGATATCGAGTCAACGAGCAGTACTTC.